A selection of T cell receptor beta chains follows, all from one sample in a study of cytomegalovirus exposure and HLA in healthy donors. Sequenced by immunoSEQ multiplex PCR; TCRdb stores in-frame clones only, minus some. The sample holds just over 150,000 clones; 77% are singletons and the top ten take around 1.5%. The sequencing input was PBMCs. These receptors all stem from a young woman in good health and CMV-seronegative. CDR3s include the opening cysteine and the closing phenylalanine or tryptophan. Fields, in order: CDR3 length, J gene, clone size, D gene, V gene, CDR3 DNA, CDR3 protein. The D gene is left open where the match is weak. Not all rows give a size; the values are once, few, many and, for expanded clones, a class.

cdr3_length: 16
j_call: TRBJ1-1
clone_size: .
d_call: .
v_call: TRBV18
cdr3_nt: TGTGCCAGCTCACCACCGAATCTGTGGGAGGACACTGAAGCTTTCTTT
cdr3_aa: CASSPPNLWEDTEAFF

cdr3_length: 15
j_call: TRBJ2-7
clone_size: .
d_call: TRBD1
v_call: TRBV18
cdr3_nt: TGTGCCAGCTCACCTCGGACAGGCCTATCCTACGAGCAGTACTTC
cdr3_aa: CASSPRTGLSYEQYF

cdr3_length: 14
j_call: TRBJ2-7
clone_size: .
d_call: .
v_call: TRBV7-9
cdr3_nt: TGTGCCAGCAGCTTATCCGGACAGTCCTACGAGCAGTACTTC
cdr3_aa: CASSLSGQSYEQYF

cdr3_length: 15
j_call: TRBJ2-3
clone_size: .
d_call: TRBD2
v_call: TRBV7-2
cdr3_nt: TGTGCCAGCAGCCCCCAAGCGGGGCTCACAGATACGCAGTATTTT
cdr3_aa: CASSPQAGLTDTQYF

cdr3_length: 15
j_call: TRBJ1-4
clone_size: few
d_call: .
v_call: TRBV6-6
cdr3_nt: TGTGCCAGCAGTCGGACAGCTGCAACTAATGAAAAACTGTTTTTT
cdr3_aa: CASSRTAATNEKLFF

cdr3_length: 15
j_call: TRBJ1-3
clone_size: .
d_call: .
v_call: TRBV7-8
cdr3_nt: TGTGCCAGCAGCTTATCCGGGGTCTCTGGAAACACCATATATTTT
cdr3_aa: CASSLSGVSGNTIYF

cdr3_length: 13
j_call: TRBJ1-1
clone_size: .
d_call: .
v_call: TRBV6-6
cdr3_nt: TGTGCCAGCACGACGACAGCGAACACTGAAGCTTTCTTT
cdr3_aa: CASTTTANTEAFF

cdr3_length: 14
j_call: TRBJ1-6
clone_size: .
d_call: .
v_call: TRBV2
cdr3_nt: TGTGCCAGCAGTGAGGGAGGGTACCGATCACCCCTCCACTTT
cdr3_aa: CASSEGGYRSPLHF

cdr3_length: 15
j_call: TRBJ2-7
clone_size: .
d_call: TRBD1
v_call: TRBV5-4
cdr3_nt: TGTGCCAGCAGCCAAACGACAGGGGTATCCTACGAGCAGTACTTC
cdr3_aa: CASSQTTGVSYEQYF

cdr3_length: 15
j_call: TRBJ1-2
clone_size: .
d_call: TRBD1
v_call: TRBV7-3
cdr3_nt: TGTGCCAGCAGCCTGATGGGAGACAGGGGCTATGGCTACACCTTC
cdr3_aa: CASSLMGDRGYGYTF

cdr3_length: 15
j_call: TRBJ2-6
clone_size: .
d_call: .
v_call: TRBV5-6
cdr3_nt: TGTGCCAGCAGCTTGGTGAGTTCTGGGGCCAACGTCCTGACTTTC
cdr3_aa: CASSLVSSGANVLTF

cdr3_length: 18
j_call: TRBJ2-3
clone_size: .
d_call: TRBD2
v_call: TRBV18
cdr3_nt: TGTGCCACCTCACAGGTCCCCCGACTAGCGACCAGCACAGATACGCAGTATTTT
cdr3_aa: CATSQVPRLATSTDTQYF

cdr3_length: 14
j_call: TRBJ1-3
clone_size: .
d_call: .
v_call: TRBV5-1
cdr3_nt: TGCGCCAGCAGCCTAGGGGGGGGCGGCGGCACCATATATTTT
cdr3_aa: CASSLGGGGGTIYF

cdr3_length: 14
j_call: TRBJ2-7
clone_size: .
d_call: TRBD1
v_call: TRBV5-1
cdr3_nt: TGCGCCAGCAGTCCCGGGACAGGGGGTTACGAGCAGTACTTC
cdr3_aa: CASSPGTGGYEQYF

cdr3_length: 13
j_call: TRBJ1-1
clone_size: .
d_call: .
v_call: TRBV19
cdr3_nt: TGTGCCAGTAGTATAGGTGGACTCCAGGAGGCTTTCTTT
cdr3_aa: CASSIGGLQEAFF